One and the same sample provided the 8 T cell receptor beta chains below, sequenced in a study of T cell changes during pregnancy in multiple sclerosis. Some clones are missing from TCRdb's copy, which holds only in-frame ones; the method was immunoSEQ multiplex PCR. This table has roughly 26,000 clones, 89% appearing once. Sequencing was performed on CD8+ T cells from peripheral blood mononuclear cells, taken in the second trimester of pregnancy. These receptors all stem from a female donor with multiple sclerosis, enrolled in a pregnancy study.

V is TRBV18 and J is TRBJ2-5, with D hard to call. The ends were cut back, 3 bases at V and 1 base at J, with 6 bases in the middle. Germline lookup yields CDR1 KGHSH and CDR2 LQKENI. The CDR3 totals 13 residues. The CDR3 sequence: CASSPDIQETQYF. The DNA for the CDR3 is TGTGCCAGCTCACCCGACATCCAAGAGACCCAGTACTTC.

The chain is built from TRBV5-4 and TRBJ2-7; 11 nucleotides line up with TRBD2. This CDR3 has 16 amino acids. Germline loops: CDR1 SGHNT, CDR2 YYREEE (reference sequence). V dropped 1 base and J dropped 0; count of bases not matched to a gene: 3. The DNA for the CDR3 is TGTGCCAGCAGCTTGTTACTAGCGGGAGACTCCTACGAGCAGTACTTC. Translated: CASSLLLAGDSYEQYF.

The chain has TRBV7-9 and TRBJ2-2, with 8 bases that match TRBD1. The germline CDR1 and CDR2 sequences are SEHNR and FQNEAQ (reference sequence). Losses at the gene ends were 4 bases for V and 1 base for J; bases not matched to a gene: 8. CDR3 length: 17 residues. CDR3 sequence reads: CASSSNNGTGNTGELFF. The CDR3 DNA reads TGTGCCAGCAGCTCCAATAACGGGACAGGGAACACCGGGGAGCTGTTTTTT. The whole variable domain, remainder taken from reference TRBV7-9 and TRBJ2-2, is DTGVSQNPRHKITKRGQNVTFRCDPISEHNRLYWYRQTLGQGPEFLTYFQNEAQLEKSRLLSDRFSAERPKGSFSTLEIQRTEQGDSAMYLCASSSNNGTGNTGELFFGEGSRLTVL.

J is TRBJ1-2 and V is TRBV2; TRBD1 might be the D (5 bases). CDR1 SNHLY and CDR2 FYNNEI come from the germline V gene. The V end lost 8 bases, the J end lost 5 bases, and 15 bases lay between the germline ends. CDR3 size: 13 residues. The CDR3 region is CASAGGEAYGYTF. In DNA form, the CDR3 reads TGTGCCAGCGCCGGAGGGGAGGCATATGGCTACACCTTC.

This chain connects TRBV28 to TRBJ1-2; tentative D call: TRBD1 (6 bases). Germline V gene sequence: CDR1 MDHEN, CDR2 SYDVKM. CDR3 length: 17 amino acids. The germline V and J ends were trimmed by 4 bases and 8 bases, with 26 bases remaining between them. The CDR3 DNA is TGTGCCAGCAGTTCAAACAGGGAAGGTAACAGTCTGGGAGGCTACACCTTC. Its translation: CASSSNREGNSLGGYTF.

The chain has TRBV11-2 and TRBJ2-7, with 9 bases lining up with TRBD1. V dropped 4 bases and J dropped 5; count of bases not matched to a gene: 9. The CDR3 spans 15 residues. Germline values: CDR1 SGHAT, CDR2 FQNNGV. In DNA form, the CDR3 reads TGTGCCAGCAGCTCCGTACAGGGGGCGATGGACGAGCAGTACTTC. It translates to CASSSVQGAMDEQYF. The full variable domain, with the rest looked up from reference TRBV11-2 and TRBJ2-7, is EAGVAQSPRYKIIEKRQSVAFWCNPISGHATLYWYQQILGQGPKLLIQFQNNGVVDDSQLPKDRFSAERLKGVDSTLKIQPAKLEDSAVYLCASSSVQGAMDEQYFGPGTRLTVT.

V is TRBV5-1 and J is TRBJ2-3; 9 bases align to TRBD2. Germline CDR1 and CDR2: SGHRS and YFSETQ. CDR3 length equals 17 residues. Trimming took 4 bases from V and 2 from J; bases not matched to a gene: 11. In DNA form, the CDR3 reads TGCGCCAGCAGCGATGAATTGACTAGCGGTCTCACAGATACGCAGTATTTT. Translated, it gives CASSDELTSGLTDTQYF.

The chain links TRBV7-9 to TRBJ1-5; D is unresolved. Germline V gene data show CDR1 as SEHNR and CDR2 as FQNEAQ (reference sequence). With 3 bases removed from V and 5 bases from J, the gap between germline ends came to 8 bases. The CDR3 is 13 amino acids. This CDR3 reads CASSFFRDQPQHF. The CDR3 DNA reads TGTGCCAGCAGCTTTTTTCGCGATCAGCCCCAGCATTTT.